This T cell receptor beta chain was identified in a study of human T cells and chemical hapten exposure (dated by TCRdb to 2020 to 2023). Turning to the overall study: For sensitization, 2% DPC in acetone was applied to a 2 cm by 2 cm area of upper inner arm skin. The libraries were sequenced as a pool, and the TCR yield per sample differed mostly because of small variations in library volumes within the pool. For TCR sequencing, blood came from some 31 alopecia patients at anywhere from one to four time points (pre-sensitization, 2, 6 and 24 weeks). Peripheral blood TCR repertoire changes were tracked in vivo in alopecia patients during primary and secondary sensitization to the hapten diphenylcyclopropenone (DPC). Weekly therapeutic DPC doses were additionally applied to the scalp of patients throughout the roughly 22-week study period. Patch testing on the upper back used Finn chambers containing 0.01% DPC, with scoring done after 6 days according to International Contact Dermatitis Research Group standards. Blood samples were taken from patients before sensitization (week 0) and then at 2, 6 and about 24 weeks after DPC sensitization. The mostly female patient cohort included alopecia areata with under or over 50% scalp involvement, alopecia totalis and alopecia universalis.

The research as a whole found: Patch test score correlated positively with the number of PT1 expanded TCRs, reaching significance at thresholds 8, 16 and 32 but not at 4. The number of TCRs above 1 in 1000 frequency did not change with DPC sensitization; there was no evidence of global repertoire structure alterations. Repeated subsampling changed both the strength of the expansion versus patch-test correlation and the threshold at which that correlation became significant. Significantly more large CDR3 similarity clusters were formed by expanded TCRs than by pre-sensitization or healthy control sets, consistent with antigen-driven responses. Because all patients had alopecia, a presumed autoimmune disease, the immune response of the patients might differ from that of healthy individuals.

V loses 0 bases at its end and J loses 2 bases; junction bases beyond the gene matches: 12. Per the germline V gene (reference sequence), MNHNY is the CDR1 and SVGAGI is the CDR2. Including the terminal cysteine and valine, the CDR3 comprises 18 residues. The sequence is cut down to CDR3 DNA, 54 bases in frame from base 1. As for this clonotype: The antigen it recognizes is unknown. No qualities accompany the bases; no much larger clone lies one base away.

According to the study, the label for this sample's time point signals: pre-sensitization, week 0. The treatment or condition label, as the study defines it: therapeutic diphenylcyclopropenone sensitization with weekly scalp DPC. At every patch-test visit, the blood draw took place before the patch test was put on. Patients were considered eligible if aged 18 to 70, diagnosed with alopecia and deemed suitable for DPC therapy, and patients were excluded if pregnant. Total RNA was isolated from unfractionated whole blood collected in Tempus Blood RNA tubes. Libraries were constructed by RACE. TCRdb records NextSeq 500 as the sequencer. Library preparation attached unique molecular identifiers to individual cDNA molecules for quantitative, reproducible TCR counting. Both TCR alpha and TCR beta chains were sequenced from each blood RNA sample. For the original study's pipeline: A median of around 100,000 TCRs per sample was observed, with a range of about 23,224 to 690,600. The Decombinator software suite was used to annotate the V, J and CDR3 of the TCR reads. For the PS versus PT1 abundance plots, all samples were subsampled to the same number of TCRs (28,000). TCRs were defined as expanded if absent before sensitization and observed at least eight times at the 2-week time point. TCRdb reran the public reads through fastp at Q25 and MiXCR, keeping productive beta chains. Every entry covers one CDR3 protein and lists the most common genes and DNA from its rows. The V and J calls, along with clone size, are taken from TCRdb and not from the paper's own processing. The sample table shows tens of thousands of distinct CDR3 sequences, and 8% to 11% are seen once. 5% to 6.5% of the sample is held by the ten biggest clonotypes.

Sequencing was performed on whole blood, taken in connection with sensitization to the hapten diphenylcyclopropenone (DPC). The V and J segments used are TRBV6-6 and TRBJ2-7, and 8 bases in between align with TRBD2. This TCR was sampled from a young man with alopecia areata. Some clones in this sample may be carry-over from other donors' samples. At the DNA level, the sequence is TGTGCCAGCAGTTACTCGAGGGGGGTAGCGGGGTTAACCTACGAGCAGTACGTC. It encodes CASSYSRGVAGLTYEQYV.